This T cell receptor beta chain stems from a study of T cell responses to AZD1222 COVID-19 vaccine. Turning to this clone: Its antigen is unknown.

CDR1 is SGHRS and CDR2 is YFSETQ in the germline V gene. V lost 5 bases, J lost 0 bases, and 6 bases stayed unmatched. This CDR3 comprises 15 residues. Generated by immunoSEQ multiplex PCR, the TCRdb table keeps only in-frame clones and is missing some. The profile shows approximately 180,000 clones, more than 90% of them singletons. Study-wide findings and caveats: At baseline, just five to seven AZD1222 recipients tested seropositive. A reported finding is that nearly half of spike-specific TCRs target unmutated variant regions. A mostly white British donor set with more females was recruited, and clonal diversity was possibly underestimated.

The chain employs TRBV5-1 and TRBJ2-3; 7 bases agree with TRBD1. The sample in question was peripheral blood, obtained 28 days after the second dose of the MenACWY control vaccine. This receptor was taken from an adult who received the MenACWY meningococcal vaccine as a control. CDR3 amino acids: CASSRTGLSTDTQYF. In nucleotides, the CDR3 is TGCGCCAGCAGTCGGACAGGTCTTAGCACAGATACGCAGTATTTT.